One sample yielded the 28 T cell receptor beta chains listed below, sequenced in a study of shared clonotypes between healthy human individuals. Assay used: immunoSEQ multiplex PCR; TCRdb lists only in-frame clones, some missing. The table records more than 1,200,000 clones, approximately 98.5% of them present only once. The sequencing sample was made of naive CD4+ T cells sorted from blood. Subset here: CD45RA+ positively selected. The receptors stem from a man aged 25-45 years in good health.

The CDR3: CASGGLLNTGELFF. The CDR3 DNA is TGTGCCTCTGGAGGACTCTTAAACACCGGGGAGCTGTTTTTT. This chain connects TRBV30 to TRBJ2-2; D perhaps matches TRBD2 (5 bases). Germline lookup yields CDR1 GTSNPN and CDR2 SVGIG (reference sequence). There are 14 residues in the CDR3. The V end was cut by 7 bases, the J end by 2 bases, with 14 bases between.

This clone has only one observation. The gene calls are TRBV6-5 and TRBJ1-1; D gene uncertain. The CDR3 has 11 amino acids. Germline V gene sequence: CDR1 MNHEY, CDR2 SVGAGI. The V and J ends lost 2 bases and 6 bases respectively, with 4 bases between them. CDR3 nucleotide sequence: TGTGCCAGCAGTTACCGGTCTGAAGCTTTCTTT. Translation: CASSYRSEAFF.

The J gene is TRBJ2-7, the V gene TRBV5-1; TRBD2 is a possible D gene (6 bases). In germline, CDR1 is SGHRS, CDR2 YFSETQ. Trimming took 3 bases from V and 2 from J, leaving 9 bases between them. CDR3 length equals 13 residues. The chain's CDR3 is CASSSERAYEQYF. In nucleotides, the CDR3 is TGCGCCAGCAGCTCAGAGCGGGCCTACGAGCAGTACTTC.

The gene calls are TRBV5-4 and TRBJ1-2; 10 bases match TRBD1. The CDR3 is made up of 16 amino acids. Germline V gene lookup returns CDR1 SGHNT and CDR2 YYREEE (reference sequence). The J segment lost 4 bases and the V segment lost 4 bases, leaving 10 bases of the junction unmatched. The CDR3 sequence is CASSPPGQGSLYGYTF. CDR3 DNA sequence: TGTGCCAGCAGCCCGCCGGGACAGGGGTCACTCTATGGCTACACCTTC.

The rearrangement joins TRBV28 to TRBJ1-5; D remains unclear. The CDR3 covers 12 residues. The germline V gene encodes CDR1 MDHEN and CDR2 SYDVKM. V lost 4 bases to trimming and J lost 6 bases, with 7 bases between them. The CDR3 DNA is TGTGCCAGCAGTTCCCTACCTCAGCCCCAGCATTTT. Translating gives CASSSLPQPQHF.

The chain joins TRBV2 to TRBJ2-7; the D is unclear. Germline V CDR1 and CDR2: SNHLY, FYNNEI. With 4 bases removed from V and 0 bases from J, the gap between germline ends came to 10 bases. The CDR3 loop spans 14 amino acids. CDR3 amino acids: CASSGTVSSYEQYF. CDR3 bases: TGTGCCAGCAGTGGGACGGTAAGCTCCTACGAGCAGTACTTC.

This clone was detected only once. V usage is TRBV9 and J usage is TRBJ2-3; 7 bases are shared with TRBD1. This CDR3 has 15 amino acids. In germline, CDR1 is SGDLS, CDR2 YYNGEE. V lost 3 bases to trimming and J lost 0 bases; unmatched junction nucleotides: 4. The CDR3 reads CASSAGTASTDTQYF. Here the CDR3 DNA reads TGTGCCAGCAGCGCCGGGACAGCAAGCACAGATACGCAGTATTTT.

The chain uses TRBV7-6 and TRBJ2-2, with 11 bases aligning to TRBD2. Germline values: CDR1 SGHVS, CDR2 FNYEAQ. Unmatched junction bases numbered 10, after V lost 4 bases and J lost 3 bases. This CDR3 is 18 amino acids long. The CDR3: CASSSEASGRRDTGELFF. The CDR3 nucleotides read TGTGCCAGCAGCTCAGAGGCTAGCGGGAGGAGGGACACCGGGGAGCTGTTTTTT.

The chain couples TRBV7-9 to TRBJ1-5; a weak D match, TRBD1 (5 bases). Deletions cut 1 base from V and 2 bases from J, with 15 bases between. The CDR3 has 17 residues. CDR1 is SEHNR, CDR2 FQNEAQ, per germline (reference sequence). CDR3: CASSLERGAGGNQPQHF. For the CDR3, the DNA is TGTGCCAGCAGCTTAGAGAGGGGCGCGGGTGGCAATCAGCCCCAGCATTTT. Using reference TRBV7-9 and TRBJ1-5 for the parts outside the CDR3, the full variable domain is DTGVSQNPRHKITKRGQNVTFRCDPISEHNRLYWYRQTLGQGPEFLTYFQNEAQLEKSRLLSDRFSAERPKGSFSTLEIQRTEQGDSAMYLCASSLERGAGGNQPQHFGDGTRLSIL.

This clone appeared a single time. DNA of the CDR3: TGTGCCTACGTCAAGCCCGACAGGCAGTATGGCTACACCTTC. Translated, it gives CAYVKPDRQYGYTF. V usage is TRBV30 and J usage is TRBJ1-2, with D maybe TRBD1 (6 bases). Trimming left V 7 bases short and J 5 bases short, with 20 bases between. Germline CDR1 GTSNPN, CDR2 SVGIG (reference sequence). The CDR3 spans 14 residues.

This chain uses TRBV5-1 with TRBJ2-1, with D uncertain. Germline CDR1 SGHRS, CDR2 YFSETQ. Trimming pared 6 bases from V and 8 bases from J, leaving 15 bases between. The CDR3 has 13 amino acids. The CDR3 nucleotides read TGCGCCAGCACCACGATGCTTGGGGATGAGCAGTTCTTC. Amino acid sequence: CASTTMLGDEQFF.

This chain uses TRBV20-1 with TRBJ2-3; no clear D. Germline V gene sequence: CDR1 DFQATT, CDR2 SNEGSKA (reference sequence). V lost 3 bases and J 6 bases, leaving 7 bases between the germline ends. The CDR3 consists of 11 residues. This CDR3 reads CSARLRDTQYF. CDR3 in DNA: TGCAGTGCTAGGTTAAGGGATACGCAGTATTTT.

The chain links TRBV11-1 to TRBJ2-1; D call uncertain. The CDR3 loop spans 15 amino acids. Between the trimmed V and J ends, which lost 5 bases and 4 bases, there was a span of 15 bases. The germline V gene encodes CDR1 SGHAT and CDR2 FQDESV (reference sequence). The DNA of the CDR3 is TGTGCCAGCAGCCCAGTGAGAGCGCGTTACAATGAGCAGTTCTTC. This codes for CASSPVRARYNEQFF.

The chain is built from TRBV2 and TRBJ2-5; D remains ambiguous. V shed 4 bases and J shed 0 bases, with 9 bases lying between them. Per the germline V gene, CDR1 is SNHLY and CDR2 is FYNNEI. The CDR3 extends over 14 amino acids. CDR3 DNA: TGTGCCAGCAGTGTCGCGGAGTACCAAGAGACCCAGTACTTC. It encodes CASSVAEYQETQYF.

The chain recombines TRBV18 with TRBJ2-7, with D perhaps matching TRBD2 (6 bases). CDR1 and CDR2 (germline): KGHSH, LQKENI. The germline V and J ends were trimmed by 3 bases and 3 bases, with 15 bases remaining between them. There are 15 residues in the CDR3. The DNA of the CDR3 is TGTGCCAGCTCACCGGCTGGAGGGGTCCGCTACGAGCAGTACTTC. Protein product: CASSPAGGVRYEQYF.

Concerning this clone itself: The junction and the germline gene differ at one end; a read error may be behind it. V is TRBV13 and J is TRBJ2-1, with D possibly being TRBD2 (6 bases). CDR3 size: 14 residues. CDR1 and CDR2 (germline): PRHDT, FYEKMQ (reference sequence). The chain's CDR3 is CASNLAEGYNEQFF. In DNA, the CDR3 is TGTGCCAGCAACTTAGCGGAGGGGTACAATGAGCAGTTCTTC.

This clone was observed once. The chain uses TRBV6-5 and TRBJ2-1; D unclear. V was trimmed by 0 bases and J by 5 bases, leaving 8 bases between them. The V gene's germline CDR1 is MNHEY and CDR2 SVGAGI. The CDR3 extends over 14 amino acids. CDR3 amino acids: CASSYSSFNNEQFF. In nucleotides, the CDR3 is TGTGCCAGCAGTTACTCGTCGTTCAACAATGAGCAGTTCTTC.

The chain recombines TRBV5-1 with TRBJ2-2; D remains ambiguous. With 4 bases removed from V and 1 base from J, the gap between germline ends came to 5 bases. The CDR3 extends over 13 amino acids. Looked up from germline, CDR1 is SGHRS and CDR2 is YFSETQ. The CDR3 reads CASSRWNTGELFF. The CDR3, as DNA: TGCGCCAGCAGCAGGTGGAACACCGGGGAGCTGTTTTTT.

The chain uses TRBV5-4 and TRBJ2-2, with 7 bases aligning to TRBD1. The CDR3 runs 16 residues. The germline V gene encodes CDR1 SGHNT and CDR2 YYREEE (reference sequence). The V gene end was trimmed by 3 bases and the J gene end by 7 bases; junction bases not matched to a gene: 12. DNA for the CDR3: TGTGCCAGCAGCTCAGCCCAGAGGGGGCAGAACGGGGAGCTGTTTTTT. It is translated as CASSSAQRGQNGELFF.

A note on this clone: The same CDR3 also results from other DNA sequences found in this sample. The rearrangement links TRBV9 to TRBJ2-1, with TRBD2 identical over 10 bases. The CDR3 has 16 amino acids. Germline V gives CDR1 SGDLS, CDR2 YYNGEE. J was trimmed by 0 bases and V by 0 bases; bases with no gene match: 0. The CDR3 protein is CASSVGLAGSYNEQFF. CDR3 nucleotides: TGTGCCAGCAGCGTAGGACTAGCGGGCTCCTACAATGAGCAGTTCTTC. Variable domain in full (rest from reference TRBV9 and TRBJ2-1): DSGVTQTPKHLITATGQRVTLRCSPRSGDLSVYWYQQSLDQGLQFLIQYYNGEERAKGNILERFSAQQFPDLHSELNLSSLELGDSALYFCASSVGLAGSYNEQFFGPGTRLTVL.

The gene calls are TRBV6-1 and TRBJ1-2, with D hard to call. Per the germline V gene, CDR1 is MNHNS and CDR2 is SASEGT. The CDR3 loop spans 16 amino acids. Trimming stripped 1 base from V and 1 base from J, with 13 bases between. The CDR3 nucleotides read TGTGCCAGCAGTGAAGTTCCGACCAGACGTAACTATGGCTACACCTTC. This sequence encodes CASSEVPTRRNYGYTF.

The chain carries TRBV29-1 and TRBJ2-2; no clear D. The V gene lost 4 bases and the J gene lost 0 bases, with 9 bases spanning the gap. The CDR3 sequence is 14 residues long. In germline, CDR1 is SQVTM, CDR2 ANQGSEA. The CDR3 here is CSVVVEANTGELFF. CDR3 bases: TGCAGCGTTGTGGTAGAAGCGAACACCGGGGAGCTGTTTTTT.

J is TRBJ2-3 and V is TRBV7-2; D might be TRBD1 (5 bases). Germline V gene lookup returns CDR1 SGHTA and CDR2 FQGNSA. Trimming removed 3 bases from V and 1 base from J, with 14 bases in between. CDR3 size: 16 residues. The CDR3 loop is CASSLAGLWGTDTQYF. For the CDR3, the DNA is TGTGCCAGCAGCTTGGCAGGGTTATGGGGCACAGATACGCAGTATTTT.

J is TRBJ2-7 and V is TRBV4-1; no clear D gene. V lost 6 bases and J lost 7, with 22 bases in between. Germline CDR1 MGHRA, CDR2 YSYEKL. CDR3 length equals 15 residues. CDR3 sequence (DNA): TGCGCCAGCAGTACAAAATATCTCTTAGGAATAGAGCAGTACTTC. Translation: CASSTKYLLGIEQYF.

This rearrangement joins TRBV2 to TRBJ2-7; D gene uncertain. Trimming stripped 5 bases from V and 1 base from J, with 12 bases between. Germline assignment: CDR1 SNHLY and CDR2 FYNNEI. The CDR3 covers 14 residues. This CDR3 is CASSSQVSSYEQYF. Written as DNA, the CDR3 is TGTGCCAGCAGTTCGCAGGTATCGTCCTACGAGCAGTACTTC. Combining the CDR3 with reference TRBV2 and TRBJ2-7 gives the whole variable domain EPEVTQTPSHQVTQMGQEVILRCVPISNHLYFYWYRQILGQKVEFLVSFYNNEISEKSEIFDDQFSVERPDGSNFTLKIRSTKLEDSAMYFCASSSQVSSYEQYFGPGTRLTVT.

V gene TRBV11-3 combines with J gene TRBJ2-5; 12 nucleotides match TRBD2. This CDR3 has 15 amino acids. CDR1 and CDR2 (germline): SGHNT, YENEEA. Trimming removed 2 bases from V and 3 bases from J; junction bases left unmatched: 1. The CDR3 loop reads CASSLLAGGKETQYF. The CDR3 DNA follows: TGTGCCAGCAGCTTACTAGCGGGAGGGAAAGAGACCCAGTACTTC. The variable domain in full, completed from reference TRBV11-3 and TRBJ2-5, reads EAGVVQSPRYKIIEKKQPVAFWCNPISGHNTLYWYLQNLGQGPELLIRYENEEAVDDSQLPKDRFSAERLKGVDSTLKIQPAELGDSAVYLCASSLLAGGKETQYFGPGTRLLVL.

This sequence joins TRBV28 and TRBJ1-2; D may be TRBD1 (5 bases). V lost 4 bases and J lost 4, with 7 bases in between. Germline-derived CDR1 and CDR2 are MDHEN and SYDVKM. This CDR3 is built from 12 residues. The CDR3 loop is CASSYGAYGYTF. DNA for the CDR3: TGTGCCAGCAGTTACGGGGCCTATGGCTACACCTTC.

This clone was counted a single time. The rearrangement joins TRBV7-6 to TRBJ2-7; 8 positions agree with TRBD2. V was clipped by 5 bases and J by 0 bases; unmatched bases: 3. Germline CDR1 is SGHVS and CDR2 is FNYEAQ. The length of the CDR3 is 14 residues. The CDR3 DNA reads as TGTGCCAGCAGCATACTAGCGGACTCCTACGAGCAGTACTTC. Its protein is CASSILADSYEQYF.